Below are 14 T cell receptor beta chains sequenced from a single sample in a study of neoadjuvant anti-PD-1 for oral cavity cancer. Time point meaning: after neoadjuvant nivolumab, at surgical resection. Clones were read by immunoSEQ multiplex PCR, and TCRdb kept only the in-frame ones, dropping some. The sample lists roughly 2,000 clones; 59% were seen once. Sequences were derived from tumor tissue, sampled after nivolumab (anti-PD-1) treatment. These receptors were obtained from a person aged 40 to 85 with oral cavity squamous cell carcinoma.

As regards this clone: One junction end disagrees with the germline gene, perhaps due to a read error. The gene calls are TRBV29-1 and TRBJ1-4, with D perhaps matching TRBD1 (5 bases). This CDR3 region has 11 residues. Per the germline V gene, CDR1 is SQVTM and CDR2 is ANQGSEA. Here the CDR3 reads CSVSSGAGKVF. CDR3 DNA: TGCAGCGTTTCTTCCGGGGCAGGGAAGGTTTTT.

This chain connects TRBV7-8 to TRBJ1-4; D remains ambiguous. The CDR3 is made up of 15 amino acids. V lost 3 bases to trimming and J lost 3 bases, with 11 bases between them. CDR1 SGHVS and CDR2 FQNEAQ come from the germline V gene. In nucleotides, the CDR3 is TGTGCCAGCAGCTTCACGACGGACTCTAATGAAAAACTGTTTTTT. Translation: CASSFTTDSNEKLFF.

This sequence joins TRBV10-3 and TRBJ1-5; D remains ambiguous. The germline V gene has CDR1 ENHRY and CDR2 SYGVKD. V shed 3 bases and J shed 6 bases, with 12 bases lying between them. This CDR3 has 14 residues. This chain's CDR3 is CAISDWQEVQPQHF. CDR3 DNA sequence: TGTGCCATCAGTGATTGGCAGGAGGTTCAGCCCCAGCATTTT.

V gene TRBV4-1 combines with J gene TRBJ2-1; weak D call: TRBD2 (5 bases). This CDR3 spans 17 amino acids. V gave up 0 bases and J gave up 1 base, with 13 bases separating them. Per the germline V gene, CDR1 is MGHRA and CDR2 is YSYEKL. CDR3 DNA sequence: TGCGCCAGCAGCCAAGATTTCGGGGTCAAGTCCTACAATGAGCAGTTCTTC. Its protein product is CASSQDFGVKSYNEQFF.

The CDR3 sequence is CASSLTGKYEQFF. The CDR3 region has the DNA TGTGCCAGCAGTTTGACAGGGAAGTATGAGCAGTTCTTC. The V call is TRBV6-1, the J call TRBJ2-1; 7 bases fit TRBD1. There are 13 residues in the CDR3. V lost 5 bases to trimming and J lost 8 bases; unmatched junction nucleotides: 6. The V gene's germline CDR1 is MNHNS and CDR2 SASEGT.

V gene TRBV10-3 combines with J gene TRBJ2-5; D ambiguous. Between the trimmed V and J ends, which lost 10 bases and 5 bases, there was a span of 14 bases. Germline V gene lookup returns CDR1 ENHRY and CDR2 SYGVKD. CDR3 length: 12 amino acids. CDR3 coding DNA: TGTGCCACTTCAGAGGATGGCGAGACCCAGTACTTC. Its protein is CATSEDGETQYF.

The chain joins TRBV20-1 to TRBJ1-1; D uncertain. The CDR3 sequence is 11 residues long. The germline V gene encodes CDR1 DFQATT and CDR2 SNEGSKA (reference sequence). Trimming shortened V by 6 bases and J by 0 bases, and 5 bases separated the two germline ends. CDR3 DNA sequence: TGCAGTGCAACCATGAACACTGAAGCTTTCTTT. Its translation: CSATMNTEAFF.

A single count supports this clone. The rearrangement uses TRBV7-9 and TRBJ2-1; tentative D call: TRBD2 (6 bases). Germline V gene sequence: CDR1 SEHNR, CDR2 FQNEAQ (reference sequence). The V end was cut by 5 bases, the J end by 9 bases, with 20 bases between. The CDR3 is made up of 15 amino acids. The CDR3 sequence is CASSAGGLALSEQFF. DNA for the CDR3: TGTGCCAGCAGCGCTGGAGGGCTAGCGTTGAGTGAGCAGTTCTTC.

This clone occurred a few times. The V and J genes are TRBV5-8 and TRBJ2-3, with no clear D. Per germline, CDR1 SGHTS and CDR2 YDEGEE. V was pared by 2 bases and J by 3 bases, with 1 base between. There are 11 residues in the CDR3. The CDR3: CASSFTDTQYF. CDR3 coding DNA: TGTGCCAGCAGCTTTACAGATACGCAGTATTTT.

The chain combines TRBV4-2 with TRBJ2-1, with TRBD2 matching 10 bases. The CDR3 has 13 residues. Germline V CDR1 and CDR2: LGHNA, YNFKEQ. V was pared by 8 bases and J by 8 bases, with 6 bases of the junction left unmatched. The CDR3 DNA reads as TGTGCCAGCGGAGCGGGAGGGTTCGATGAGCAGTTCTTC. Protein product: CASGAGGFDEQFF.

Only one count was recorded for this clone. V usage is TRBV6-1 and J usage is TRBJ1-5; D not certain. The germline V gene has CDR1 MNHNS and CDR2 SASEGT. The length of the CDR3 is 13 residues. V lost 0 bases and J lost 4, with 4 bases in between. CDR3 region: CASSEAKNQPQHF. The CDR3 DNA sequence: TGTGCCAGCAGTGAAGCCAAAAATCAGCCCCAGCATTTT.

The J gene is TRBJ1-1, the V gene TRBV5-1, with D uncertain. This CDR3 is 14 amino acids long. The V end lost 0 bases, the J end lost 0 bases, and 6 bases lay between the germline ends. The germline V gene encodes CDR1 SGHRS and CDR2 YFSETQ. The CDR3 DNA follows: TGCGCCAGCAGCTTGGGGCAGATGAACACTGAAGCTTTCTTT. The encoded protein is CASSLGQMNTEAFF. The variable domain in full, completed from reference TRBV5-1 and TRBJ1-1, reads KAGVTQTPRYLIKTRGQQVTLSCSPISGHRSVSWYQQTPGQGLQFLFEYFSETQRNKGNFPGRFSGRQFSNSRSEMNVSTLELGDSALYLCASSLGQMNTEAFFGQGTRLTVV.

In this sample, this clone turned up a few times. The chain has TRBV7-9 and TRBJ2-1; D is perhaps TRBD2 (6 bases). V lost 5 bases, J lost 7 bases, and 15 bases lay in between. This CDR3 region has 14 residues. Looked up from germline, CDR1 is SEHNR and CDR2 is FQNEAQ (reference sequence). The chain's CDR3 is CASSQPGLPNEQFF. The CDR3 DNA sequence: TGTGCCAGCAGCCAACCGGGACTCCCAAATGAGCAGTTCTTC. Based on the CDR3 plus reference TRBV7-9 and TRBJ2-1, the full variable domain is DTGVSQNPRHKITKRGQNVTFRCDPISEHNRLYWYRQTLGQGPEFLTYFQNEAQLEKSRLLSDRFSAERPKGSFSTLEIQRTEQGDSAMYLCASSQPGLPNEQFFGPGTRLTVL.

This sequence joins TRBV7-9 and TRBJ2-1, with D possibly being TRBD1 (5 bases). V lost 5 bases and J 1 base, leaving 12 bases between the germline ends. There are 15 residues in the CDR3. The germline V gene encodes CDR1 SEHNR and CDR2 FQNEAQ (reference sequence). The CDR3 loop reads CASSPRQFSYNEQFF. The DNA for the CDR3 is TGTGCCAGCAGCCCCCGACAGTTTTCCTACAATGAGCAGTTCTTC.